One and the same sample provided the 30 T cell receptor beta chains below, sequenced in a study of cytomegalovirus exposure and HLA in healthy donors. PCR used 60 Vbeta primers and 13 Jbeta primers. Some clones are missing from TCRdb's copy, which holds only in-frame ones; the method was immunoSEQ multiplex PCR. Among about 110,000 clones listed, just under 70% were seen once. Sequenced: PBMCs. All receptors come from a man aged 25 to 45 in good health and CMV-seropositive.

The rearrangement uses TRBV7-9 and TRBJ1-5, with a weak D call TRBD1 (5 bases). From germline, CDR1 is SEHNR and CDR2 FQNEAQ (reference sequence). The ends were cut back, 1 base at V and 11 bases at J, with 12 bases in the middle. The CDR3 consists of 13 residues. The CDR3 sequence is CASSLGEGRAQHF. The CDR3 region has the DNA TGTGCCAGCAGCTTAGGGGAGGGGAGGGCCCAGCATTTT.

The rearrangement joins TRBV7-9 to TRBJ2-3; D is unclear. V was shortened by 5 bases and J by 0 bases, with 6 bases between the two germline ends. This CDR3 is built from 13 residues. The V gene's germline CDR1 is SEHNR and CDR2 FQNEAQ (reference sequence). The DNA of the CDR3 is TGTGCCAGCAGCACCACAAGCACAGATACGCAGTATTTT. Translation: CASSTTSTDTQYF.

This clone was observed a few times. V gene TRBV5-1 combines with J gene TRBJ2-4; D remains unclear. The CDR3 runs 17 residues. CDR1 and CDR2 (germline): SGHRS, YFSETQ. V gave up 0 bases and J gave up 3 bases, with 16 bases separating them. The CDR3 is CASSLEEIHRVKNIQYF. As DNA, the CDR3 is TGCGCCAGCAGCTTGGAGGAGATTCACCGAGTCAAAAACATTCAGTACTTC.

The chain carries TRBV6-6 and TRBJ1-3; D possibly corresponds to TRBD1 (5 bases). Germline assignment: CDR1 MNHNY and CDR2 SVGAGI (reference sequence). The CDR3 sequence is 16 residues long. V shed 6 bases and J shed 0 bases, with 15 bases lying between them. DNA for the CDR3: TGTGCCAGCAGGGACTCCGGGACTTTCTCTGGAAACACCATATATTTT. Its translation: CASRDSGTFSGNTIYF.

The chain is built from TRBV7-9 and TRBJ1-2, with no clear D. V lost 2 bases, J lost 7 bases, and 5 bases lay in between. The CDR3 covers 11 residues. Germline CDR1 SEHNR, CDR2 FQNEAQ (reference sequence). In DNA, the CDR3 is TGTGCCAGCAGCTTATTTAGTGGCTACACCTTC. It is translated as CASSLFSGYTF.

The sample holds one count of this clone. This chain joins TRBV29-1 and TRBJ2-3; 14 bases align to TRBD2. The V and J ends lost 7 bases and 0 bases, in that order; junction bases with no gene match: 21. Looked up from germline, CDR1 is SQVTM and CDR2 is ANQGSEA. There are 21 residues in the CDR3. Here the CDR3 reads CSAGGTSGGLSLGRSTDTQYF. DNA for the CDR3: TGCAGCGCTGGAGGGACTAGCGGGGGTTTAAGCCTCGGCCGAAGCACAGATACGCAGTATTTT.

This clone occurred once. CDR3 residues: CAISESDRVYEQYV. DNA for the CDR3: TGTGCCATCAGTGAGTCTGACAGGGTCTACGAGCAGTACGTC. The genes are TRBV10-3 and TRBJ2-7, with TRBD1 matching over 7 bases. CDR3 size: 14 residues. Trimming at V came to 0 bases and at J to 3 bases, leaving 2 bases not matched to a gene. Germline V gene data show CDR1 as ENHRY and CDR2 as SYGVKD.

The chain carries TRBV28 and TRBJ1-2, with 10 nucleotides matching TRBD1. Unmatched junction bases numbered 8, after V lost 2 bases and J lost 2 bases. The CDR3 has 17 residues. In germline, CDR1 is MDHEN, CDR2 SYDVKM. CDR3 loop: CASSLGGGTGDNYGYTF. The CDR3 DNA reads TGTGCCAGCAGTTTAGGAGGGGGGACAGGGGACAACTATGGCTACACCTTC.

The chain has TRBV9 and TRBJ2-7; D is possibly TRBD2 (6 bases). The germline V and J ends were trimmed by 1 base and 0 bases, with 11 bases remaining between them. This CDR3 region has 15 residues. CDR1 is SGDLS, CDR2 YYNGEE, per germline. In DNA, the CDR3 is TGTGCCAGCAGCGTAAGTAGCGGTAGCTCCTACGAGCAGTACTTC. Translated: CASSVSSGSSYEQYF. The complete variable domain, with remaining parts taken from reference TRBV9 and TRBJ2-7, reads DSGVTQTPKHLITATGQRVTLRCSPRSGDLSVYWYQQSLDQGLQFLIQYYNGEERAKGNILERFSAQQFPDLHSELNLSSLELGDSALYFCASSVSSGSSYEQYFGPGTRLTVT.

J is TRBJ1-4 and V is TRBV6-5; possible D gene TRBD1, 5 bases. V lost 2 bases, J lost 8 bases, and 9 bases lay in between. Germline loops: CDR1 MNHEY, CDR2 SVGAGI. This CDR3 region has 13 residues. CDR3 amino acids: CASSYGQGEKLFF. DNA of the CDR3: TGTGCCAGCAGTTACGGGCAGGGAGAAAAACTGTTTTTT.

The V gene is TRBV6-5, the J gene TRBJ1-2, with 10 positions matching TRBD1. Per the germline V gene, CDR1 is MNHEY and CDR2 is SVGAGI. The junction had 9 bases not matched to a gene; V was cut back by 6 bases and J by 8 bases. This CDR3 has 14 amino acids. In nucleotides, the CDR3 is TGTGCCAGCAGAAGCGGGACAGGGGCTGTAGGCTACACCTTC. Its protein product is CASRSGTGAVGYTF.

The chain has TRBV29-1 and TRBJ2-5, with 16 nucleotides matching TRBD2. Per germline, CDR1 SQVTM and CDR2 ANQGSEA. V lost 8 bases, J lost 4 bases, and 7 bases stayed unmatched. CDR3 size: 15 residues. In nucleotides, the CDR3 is TGCAGCTCCTCAGGGACTAGCGGGAGGGGAGAGACCCAGTACTTC. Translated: CSSSGTSGRGETQYF.

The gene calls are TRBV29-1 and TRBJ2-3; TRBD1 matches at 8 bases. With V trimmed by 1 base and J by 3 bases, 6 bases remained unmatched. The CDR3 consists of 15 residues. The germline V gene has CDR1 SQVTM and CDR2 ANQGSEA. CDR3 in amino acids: CSVEVAGGVTDTQYF. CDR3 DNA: TGCAGCGTTGAAGTCGCAGGGGGCGTTACAGATACGCAGTATTTT.

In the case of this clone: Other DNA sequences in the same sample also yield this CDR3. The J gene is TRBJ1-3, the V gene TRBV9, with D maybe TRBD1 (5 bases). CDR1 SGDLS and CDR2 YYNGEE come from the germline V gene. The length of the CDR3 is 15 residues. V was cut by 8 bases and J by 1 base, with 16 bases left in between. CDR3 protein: CASASGLTSGNTIYF. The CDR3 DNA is TGTGCCAGTGCTTCAGGGCTAACGTCTGGAAACACCATATATTTT.

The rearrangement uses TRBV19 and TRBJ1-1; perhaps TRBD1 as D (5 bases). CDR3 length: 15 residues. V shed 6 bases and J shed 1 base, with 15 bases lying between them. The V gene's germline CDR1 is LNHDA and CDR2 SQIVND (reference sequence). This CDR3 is CASRGPTGPNTEAFF. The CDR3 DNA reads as TGTGCCAGTAGAGGACCTACAGGCCCGAACACTGAAGCTTTCTTT.

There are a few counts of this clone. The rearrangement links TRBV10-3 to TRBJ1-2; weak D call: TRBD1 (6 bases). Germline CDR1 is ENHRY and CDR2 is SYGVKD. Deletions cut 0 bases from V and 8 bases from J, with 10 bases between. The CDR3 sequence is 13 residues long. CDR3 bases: TGTGCCATCAGTGAGTCCGGACAGTCGGGCTACACCTTC. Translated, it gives CAISESGQSGYTF.

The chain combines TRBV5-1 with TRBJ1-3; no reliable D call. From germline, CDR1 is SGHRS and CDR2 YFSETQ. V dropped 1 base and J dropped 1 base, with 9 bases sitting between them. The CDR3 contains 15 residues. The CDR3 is CASSLLERSGNTIYF. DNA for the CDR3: TGCGCCAGCAGCTTGTTGGAGAGGTCTGGAAACACCATATATTTT.

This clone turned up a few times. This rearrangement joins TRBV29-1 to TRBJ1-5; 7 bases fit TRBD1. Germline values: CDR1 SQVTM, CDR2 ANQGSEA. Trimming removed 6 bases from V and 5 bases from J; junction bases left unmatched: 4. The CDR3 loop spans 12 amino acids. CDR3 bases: TGCAGCGTCGGTGGACAGGATCAGCCCCAGCATTTT. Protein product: CSVGGQDQPQHF.

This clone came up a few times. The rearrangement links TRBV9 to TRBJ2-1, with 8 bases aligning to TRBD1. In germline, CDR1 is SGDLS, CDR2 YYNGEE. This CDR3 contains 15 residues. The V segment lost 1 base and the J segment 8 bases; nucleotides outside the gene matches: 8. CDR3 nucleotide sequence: TGTGCCAGCAGCGTATTTTCAGGGGGCAACGATGAGCAGTTCTTC. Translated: CASSVFSGGNDEQFF.

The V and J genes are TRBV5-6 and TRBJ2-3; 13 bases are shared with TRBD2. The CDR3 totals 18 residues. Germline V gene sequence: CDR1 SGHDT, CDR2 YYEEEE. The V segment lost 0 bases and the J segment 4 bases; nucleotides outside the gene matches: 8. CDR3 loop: CASSLGGLAGKGADTQYF. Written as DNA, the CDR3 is TGTGCCAGCAGCTTGGGGGGACTAGCGGGAAAGGGGGCAGATACGCAGTATTTT. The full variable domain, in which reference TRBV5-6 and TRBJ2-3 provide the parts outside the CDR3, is DAGVTQSPTHLIKTRGQQVTLRCSPKSGHDTVSWYQQALGQGPQFIFQYYEEEERQRGNFPDRFSGHQFPNYSSELNVNALLLGDSALYLCASSLGGLAGKGADTQYFGPGTRLTVL.

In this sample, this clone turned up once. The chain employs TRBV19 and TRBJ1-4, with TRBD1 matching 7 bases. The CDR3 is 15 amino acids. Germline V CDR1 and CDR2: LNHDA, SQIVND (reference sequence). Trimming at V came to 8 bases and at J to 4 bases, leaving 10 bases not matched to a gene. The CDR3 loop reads CASGNRGLGNEKLFF. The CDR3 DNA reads TGTGCCAGTGGTAACAGGGGTCTCGGTAATGAAAAACTGTTTTTT.

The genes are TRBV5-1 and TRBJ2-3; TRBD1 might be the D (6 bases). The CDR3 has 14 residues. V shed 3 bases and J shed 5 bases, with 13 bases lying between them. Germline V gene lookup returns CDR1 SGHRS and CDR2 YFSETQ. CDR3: CASSSTGMEDTQYF. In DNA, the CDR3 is TGCGCCAGCAGCTCGACAGGAATGGAAGATACGCAGTATTTT.

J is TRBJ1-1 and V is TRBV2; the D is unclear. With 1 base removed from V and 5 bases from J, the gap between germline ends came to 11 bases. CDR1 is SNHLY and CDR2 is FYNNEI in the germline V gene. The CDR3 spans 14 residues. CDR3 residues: CASSEGRGSTEAFF. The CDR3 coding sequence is TGTGCCAGCAGTGAAGGGCGGGGATCGACTGAAGCTTTCTTT.

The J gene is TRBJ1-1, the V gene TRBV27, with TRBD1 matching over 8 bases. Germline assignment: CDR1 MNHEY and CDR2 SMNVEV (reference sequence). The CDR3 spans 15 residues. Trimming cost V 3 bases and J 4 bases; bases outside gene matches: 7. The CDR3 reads CASSFQGAGFTEAFF. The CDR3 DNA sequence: TGTGCCAGCAGTTTTCAGGGGGCAGGTTTCACTGAAGCTTTCTTT.

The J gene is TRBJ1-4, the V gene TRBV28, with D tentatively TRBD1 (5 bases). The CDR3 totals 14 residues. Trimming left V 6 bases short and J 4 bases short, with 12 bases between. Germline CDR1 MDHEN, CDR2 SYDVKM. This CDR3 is CASSYGGDNEKLFF. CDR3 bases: TGTGCCAGCAGCTATGGAGGGGATAATGAAAAACTGTTTTTT.

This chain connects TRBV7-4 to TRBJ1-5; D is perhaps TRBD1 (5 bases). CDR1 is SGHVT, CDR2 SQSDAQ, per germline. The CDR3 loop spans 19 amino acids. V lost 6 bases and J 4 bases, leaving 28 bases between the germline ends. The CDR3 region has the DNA TGTGCCAGCAGTTCCGACTTTTGGTGCGGGGACCCTTCTAATCAGCCCCAGCATTTT. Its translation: CASSSDFWCGDPSNQPQHF. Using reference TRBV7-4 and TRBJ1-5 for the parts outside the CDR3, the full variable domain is GAGVSQSPRYKVAKRGRDVALRCDSISGHVTLYWYRQTLGQGSEVLTYSQSDAQRDKSGRPSGRFSAERPERSVSTLKIQRTEQGDSAVYLCASSSDFWCGDPSNQPQHFGDGTRLSIL.

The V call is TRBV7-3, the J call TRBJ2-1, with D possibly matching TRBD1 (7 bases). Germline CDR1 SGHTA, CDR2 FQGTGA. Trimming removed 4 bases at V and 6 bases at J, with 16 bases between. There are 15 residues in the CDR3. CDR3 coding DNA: TGTGCCAGCAGCTCGACAGGGAGGTCTCTCAATGAGCAGTTCTTC. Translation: CASSSTGRSLNEQFF.

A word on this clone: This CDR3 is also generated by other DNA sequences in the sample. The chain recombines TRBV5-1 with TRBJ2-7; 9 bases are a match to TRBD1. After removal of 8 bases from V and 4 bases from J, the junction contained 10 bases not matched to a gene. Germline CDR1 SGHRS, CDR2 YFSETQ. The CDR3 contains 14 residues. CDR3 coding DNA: TGCGCCAGTAGCCCTACAGGGGGCACTTACGAGCAGTACTTC. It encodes CASSPTGGTYEQYF.

The CDR3 loop reads CASIQGANSGYTF. The CDR3 nucleotides are TGTGCCAGCATACAGGGGGCGAATTCTGGCTACACCTTC. The chain combines TRBV28 with TRBJ1-2; TRBD1 agrees at 9 bases. CDR1 is MDHEN, CDR2 SYDVKM, per germline. This CDR3 contains 13 residues. After removal of 7 bases from V and 7 bases from J, the junction contained 7 bases not matched to a gene.

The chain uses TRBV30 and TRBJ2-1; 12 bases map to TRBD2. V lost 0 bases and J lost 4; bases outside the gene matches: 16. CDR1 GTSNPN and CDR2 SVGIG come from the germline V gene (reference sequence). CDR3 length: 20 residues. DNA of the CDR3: TGTGCCTGGAGTGTACGTTCTCTAGCGGGGGGGCCTAGGATATACAATGAGCAGTTCTTC. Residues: CAWSVRSLAGGPRIYNEQFF.